The clone carrying this T cell receptor (beta chain) was detected a few times. Its antigen remains unidentified. The data derive from a study of CD8 T cells in ankylosing spondylitis. Findings and limits, study-wide: One TCR beta motif, made up of roughly eight highly homologous variants, appeared characteristic of ankylosing spondylitis blood. Disease-linked clones proved CD8+ and comparatively uncommon in peripheral blood. Reportedly, significant enrichment of disease-linked clones occurred in matched ankylosing spondylitis synovial fluid.

Libraries for TCR beta were made by quantitative 5'-RACE with molecular barcodes. TCRdb reprocessed the 5' RACE reads with MiXCR, giving one entry per CDR3 protein. The profile shows around 770,000 distinct CDR3 sequences, about 20% of them singletons. Sequencing input: blood, either unsorted or a sorted T cell fraction (not recorded which). The clonotype was recovered from a male donor with ankylosing spondylitis.

CDR3 in amino acids: CAISESPDQETQYF. As DNA, the CDR3 is TGTGCCATCAGTGAGTCGCCCGACCAAGAGACCCAGTACTTC. The chain couples TRBV10-3 to TRBJ2-5; D is undetermined. This CDR3 contains 14 residues. V was clipped by 0 bases and J by 0 bases, with 5 bases between them. The germline gives CDR1 ENHRY, CDR2 SYGVKD.